This record covers a single T cell receptor (beta chain). Deletions cut 4 bases from V and 5 bases from J, with 20 bases between. This CDR3 is built from 16 residues. Germline V gives CDR1 SGHTA, CDR2 FQGNSA. Authors' processing steps: Using reference gene primer amplification, nucleated cell counts were estimated. Measured with immunoSEQ multiplex PCR; TCRdb has only the in-frame clones, and not every one. The V and J calls and clone size were taken over from that table, and D and trimming were inferred from the DNA. The sample has approximately 29,000 clones; 85% are singletons. The entry originates in a study of blood T cell repertoires in COVID-19. Study summary: Sites in the United States, Italy and Spain provided acute and convalescent COVID-19 samples. From T cells, B-cell-depleted T cells, or PBMCs came the material, which was cDNA or gDNA.

V is TRBV7-2 and J is TRBJ2-5; D might be TRBD2 (6 bases). Sequencing was done on a sample of peripheral blood. This TCR came from a woman aged 55-69 years with active COVID-19. Written as DNA, the CDR3 is TGTGCCAGCAGCTCCAGCGGTTCGAGCGGGTGGGAGACCCAGTACTTC. Amino acids: CASSSSGSSGWETQYF.